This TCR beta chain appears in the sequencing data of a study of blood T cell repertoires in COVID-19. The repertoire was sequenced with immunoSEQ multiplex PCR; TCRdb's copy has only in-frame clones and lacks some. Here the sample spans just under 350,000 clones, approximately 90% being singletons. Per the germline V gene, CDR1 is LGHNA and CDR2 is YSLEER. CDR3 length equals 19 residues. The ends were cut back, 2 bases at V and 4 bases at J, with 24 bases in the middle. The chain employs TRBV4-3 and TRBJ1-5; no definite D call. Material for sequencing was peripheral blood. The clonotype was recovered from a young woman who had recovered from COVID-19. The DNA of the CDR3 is TGCGCCAGCAGCCAACTTCCTGCGGGGAGTAGCCTCAGGAATCAGCCCCAGCATTTT. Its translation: CASSQLPAGSSLRNQPQHF.